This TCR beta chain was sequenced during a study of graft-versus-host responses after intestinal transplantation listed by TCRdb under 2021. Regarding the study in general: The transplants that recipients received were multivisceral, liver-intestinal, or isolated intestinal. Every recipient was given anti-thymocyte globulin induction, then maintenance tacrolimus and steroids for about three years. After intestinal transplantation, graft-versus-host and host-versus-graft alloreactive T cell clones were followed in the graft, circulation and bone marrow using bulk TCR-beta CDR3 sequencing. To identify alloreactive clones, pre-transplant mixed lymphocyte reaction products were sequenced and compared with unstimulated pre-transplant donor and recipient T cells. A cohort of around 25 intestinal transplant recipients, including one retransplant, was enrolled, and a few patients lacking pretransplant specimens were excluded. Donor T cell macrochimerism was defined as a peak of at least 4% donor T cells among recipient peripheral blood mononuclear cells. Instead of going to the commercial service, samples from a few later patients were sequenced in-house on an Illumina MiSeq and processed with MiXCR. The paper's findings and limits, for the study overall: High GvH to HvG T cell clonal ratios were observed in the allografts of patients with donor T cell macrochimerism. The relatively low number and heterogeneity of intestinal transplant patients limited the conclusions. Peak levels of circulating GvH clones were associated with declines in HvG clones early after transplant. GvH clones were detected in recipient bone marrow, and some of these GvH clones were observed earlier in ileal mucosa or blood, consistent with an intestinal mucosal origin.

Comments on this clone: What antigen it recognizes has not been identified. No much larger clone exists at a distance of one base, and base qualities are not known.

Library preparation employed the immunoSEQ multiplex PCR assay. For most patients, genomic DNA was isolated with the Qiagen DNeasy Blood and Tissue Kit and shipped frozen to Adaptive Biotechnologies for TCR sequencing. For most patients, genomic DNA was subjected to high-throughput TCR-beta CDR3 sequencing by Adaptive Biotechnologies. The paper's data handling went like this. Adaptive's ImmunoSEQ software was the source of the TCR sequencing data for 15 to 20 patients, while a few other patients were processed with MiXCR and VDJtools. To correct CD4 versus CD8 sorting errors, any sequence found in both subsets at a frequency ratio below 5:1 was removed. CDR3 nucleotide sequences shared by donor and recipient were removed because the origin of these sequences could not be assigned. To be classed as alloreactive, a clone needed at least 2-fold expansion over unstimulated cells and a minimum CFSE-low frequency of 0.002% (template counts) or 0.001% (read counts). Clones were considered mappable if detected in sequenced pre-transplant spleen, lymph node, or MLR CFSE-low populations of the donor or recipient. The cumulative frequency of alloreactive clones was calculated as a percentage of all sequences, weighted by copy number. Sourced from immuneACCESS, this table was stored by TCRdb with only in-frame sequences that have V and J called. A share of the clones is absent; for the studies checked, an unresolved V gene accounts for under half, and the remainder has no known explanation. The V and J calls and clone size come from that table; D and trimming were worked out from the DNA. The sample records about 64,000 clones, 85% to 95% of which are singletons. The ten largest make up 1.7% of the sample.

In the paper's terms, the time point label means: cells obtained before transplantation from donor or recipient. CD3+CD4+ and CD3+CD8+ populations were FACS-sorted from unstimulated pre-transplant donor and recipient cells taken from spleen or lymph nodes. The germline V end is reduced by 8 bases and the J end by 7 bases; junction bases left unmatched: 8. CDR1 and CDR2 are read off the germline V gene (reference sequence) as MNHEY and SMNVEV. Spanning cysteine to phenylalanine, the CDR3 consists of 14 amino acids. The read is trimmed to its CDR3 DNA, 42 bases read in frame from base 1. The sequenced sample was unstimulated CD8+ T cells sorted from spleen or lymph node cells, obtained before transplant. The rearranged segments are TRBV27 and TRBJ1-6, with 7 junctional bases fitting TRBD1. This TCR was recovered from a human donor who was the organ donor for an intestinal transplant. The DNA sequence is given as TGTGCCAGCTCGCCCGGGACAGAGAATTCACCCCTCCACTTT. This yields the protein CASSPGTENSPLHF.